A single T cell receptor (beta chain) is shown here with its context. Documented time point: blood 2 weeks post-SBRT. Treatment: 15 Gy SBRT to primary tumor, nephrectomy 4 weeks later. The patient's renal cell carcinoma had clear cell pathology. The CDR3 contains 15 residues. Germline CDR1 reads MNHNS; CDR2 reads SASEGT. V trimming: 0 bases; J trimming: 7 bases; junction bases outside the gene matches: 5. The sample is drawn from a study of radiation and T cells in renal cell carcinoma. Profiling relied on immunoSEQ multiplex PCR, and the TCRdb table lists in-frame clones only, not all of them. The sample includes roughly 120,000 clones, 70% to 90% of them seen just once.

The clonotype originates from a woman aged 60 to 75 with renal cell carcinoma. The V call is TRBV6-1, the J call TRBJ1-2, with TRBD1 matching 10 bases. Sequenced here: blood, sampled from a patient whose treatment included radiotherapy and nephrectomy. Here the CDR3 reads CASSEAGQGWSGYTF. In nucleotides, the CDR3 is TGTGCCAGCAGTGAAGCGGGACAGGGGTGGAGTGGCTACACCTTC.